Reported below is one T cell receptor beta chain. This entry is derived from a study of control samples from healthy donors and cancer patients. Here immunoSEQ multiplex PCR was the method, and the copy in TCRdb shows in-frame clones only, minus some. The table lists roughly 130,000 clones, over 75% of them singletons. V was trimmed by 4 bases and J by 10 bases, leaving 17 bases between them. This CDR3 is built from 13 residues. Germline V gene sequence: CDR1 SQVTM, CDR2 ANQGSEA. Sequencing was done on a sample of blood. The receptor was derived from a young man in good health. V gene TRBV29-1 combines with J gene TRBJ2-1; unclear D gene. The CDR3 bases are TGCAGCGTTGGAAGCCCACTTTTAGGCGAGCAGTTCTTC. This encodes CSVGSPLLGEQFF.